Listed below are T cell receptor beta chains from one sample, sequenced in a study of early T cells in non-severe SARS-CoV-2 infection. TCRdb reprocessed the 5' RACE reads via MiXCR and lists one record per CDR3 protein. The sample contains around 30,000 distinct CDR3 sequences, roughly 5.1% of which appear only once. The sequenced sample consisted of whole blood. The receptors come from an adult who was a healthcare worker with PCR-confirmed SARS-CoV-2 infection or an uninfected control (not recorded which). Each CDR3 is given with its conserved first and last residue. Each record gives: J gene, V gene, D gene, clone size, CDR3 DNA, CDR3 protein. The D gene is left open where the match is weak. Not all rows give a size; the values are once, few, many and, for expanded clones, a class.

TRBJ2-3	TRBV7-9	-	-	TGTGCCAGCAGCCCGCGCGGGCCAGATACGCAGTATTTT	CASSPRGPDTQYF
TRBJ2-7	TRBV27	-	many	TGTGCCACACGAAGACTCGACAATCACGAGCAGTACTTC	CATRRLDNHEQYF
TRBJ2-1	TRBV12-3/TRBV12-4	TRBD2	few	TGTGCCAGCAGTACCGAGCGGGAGGGGAATGAGCAGTTCTTC	CASSTEREGNEQFF
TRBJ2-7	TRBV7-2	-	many	TGTGCCAGCAGCTTTTCCCAAGGGCAGTGGAGCTCCTACGAGCAGTACTTC	CASSFSQGQWSSYEQYF
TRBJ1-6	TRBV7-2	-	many	TGTGCCAGCAGCTTAGCGCTGCCCGGGGGCGGCCCACCCCTCCACTTT	CASSLALPGGGPPLHF
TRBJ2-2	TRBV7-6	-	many	TGTGCCAGCAGCCGCGACAGACAGGATACCGGGGAGCTGTTTTTT	CASSRDRQDTGELFF
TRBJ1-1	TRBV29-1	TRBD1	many	TGCAGCGTCGTGACCGGGACAGGCGGCGAAGCTTTCTTT	CSVVTGTGGEAFF
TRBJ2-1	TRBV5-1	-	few	TGCGCCAGCAGCTTGTGGGATCCAGTGGATGAGCAGTTCTTC	CASSLWDPVDEQFF
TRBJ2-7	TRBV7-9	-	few	TGTGCCAGCAGCTGGGGAGGCGGGTACGAGCAGTACTTC	CASSWGGGYEQYF
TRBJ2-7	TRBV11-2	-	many	TGTGCCAGCAGCAACGACGATACCTACGAGCAGTACTTC	CASSNDDTYEQYF
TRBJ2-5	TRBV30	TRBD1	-	TGTGCCTGGAGTGCTCAACAGGGGCGGGCGGAGACCCAGTACTTC	CAWSAQQGRAETQYF
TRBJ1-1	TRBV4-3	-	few	TGCGCCAGCAGCCAAGACGGGTACGGCACTGAAGCTTTCTTT	CASSQDGYGTEAFF
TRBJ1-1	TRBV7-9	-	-	TGTGCCAGCAGCTCCACCCGGCAGAGCCCAGCTTTCTTT	CASSSTRQSPAFF
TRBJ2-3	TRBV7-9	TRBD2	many	TGTGCCAGCAGCTCGACTAGCGGGAGTGGCACAGATACGCAGTATTTT	CASSSTSGSGTDTQYF
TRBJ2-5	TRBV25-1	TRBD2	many	TGTGCCAGCAGCGCGGGGGAGAAAGAGACCCAGTACTTC	CASSAGEKETQYF
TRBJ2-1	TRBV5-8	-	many	TGTGCCAGCACCCGTGTGTATGGTGAGCAGTTCTTC	CASTRVYGEQFF
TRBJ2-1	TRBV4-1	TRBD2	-	TGCGCCAGCGGACTAGCGGTGTACAATGAGCAGTTCTTC	CASGLAVYNEQFF
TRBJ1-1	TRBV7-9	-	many	TGTGCCAGCAGGTTTCCGGGACAGAACACTGAAGCTTTCTTT	CASRFPGQNTEAFF
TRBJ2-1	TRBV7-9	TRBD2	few	TGTGCCAGCAGCCCGGGACTAGCGGGAGGCCCCAACAATGAGCAGTTCTTC	CASSPGLAGGPNNEQFF
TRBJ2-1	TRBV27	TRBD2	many	TGTGCCAGCAGTTCGCTTCCCCAGCGGGGGGATTTCTACAATGAGCAGTTCTTC	CASSSLPQRGDFYNEQFF
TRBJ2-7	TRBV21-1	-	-	TGTGCCAGCAGCAGTGGCTCAATTCAACCCTACGAGCAGTACTTC	CASSSGSIQPYEQYF
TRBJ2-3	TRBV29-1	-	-	TGCAGCGTTGTCCCGAGCGGAAGCCCTAGCACAGATACGCAGTATTTT	CSVVPSGSPSTDTQYF
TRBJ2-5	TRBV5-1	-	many	TGCGCCAGCAGCCCCTTGGCTAGATCGGGAGAGACCCAGTACTTC	CASSPLARSGETQYF
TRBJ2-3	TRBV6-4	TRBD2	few	TGTACCAGCTCCTACGAAGCGGGAGAGGATACGCAGTATTTT	CTSSYEAGEDTQYF